The present T cell receptor beta chain was sequenced within a study of response to subunit inactivated influenza vaccine. Regarding the study as a whole: The authors offered the suggestion that each seasonal influenza vaccination recruits few new T cells.

This clonotype was found a few times. Its matching antigen is unknown. MiXCR, applied by TCRdb to the RT-PCR reads, yields one record per CDR3 protein. The data show roughly 670,000 distinct CDR3 sequences, with approximately 14% seen just once and 7.5% to 8% held by the top ten. CDR1 and CDR2 (germline): SGHDT, YYEEEE. V shed 3 bases and J 6 bases; nucleotides not matched to a gene: 15. This CDR3 spans 17 amino acids. The receptor was derived from a man in his forties or fifties who received an inactivated influenza vaccine. Sequences were derived from PBMCs from blood, sampled 14 to 15 days before vaccination. The chain employs TRBV5-6 and TRBJ2-3, with TRBD2 matching 8 bases. The DNA for the CDR3 is TGTGCCAGCAGCTGGGGCGGGGGGCCAACGGGATGGGATACGCAGTATTTT. This codes for CASSWGGGPTGWDTQYF.